These 12 T cell receptor beta chains came from one sample sequenced in a study of shared clonotypes between healthy human individuals. Here immunoSEQ multiplex PCR was the method, and the copy in TCRdb shows in-frame clones only, minus some. This sample has fewer than 500,000 clones; roughly 85% occur once, and the top ten carry under 15%. Sequencing used PBMCs. The receptors derive from a woman in her thirties or forties in good health. Some clones in this sample may be carry-over from other donors' samples.

The CDR3 nucleotides are TGTGCCAGCTCACCAGCGGGGGGAACGGGGAATCAGCCCCAGCATTTT. As protein: CASSPAGGTGNQPQHF. J is TRBJ1-5 and V is TRBV18; TRBD1 might be the D (5 bases). CDR1 and CDR2 (germline): KGHSH, LQKENI. The CDR3 has 16 amino acids. The ends were cut back, 2 bases at V and 4 bases at J, with 15 bases in the middle. Combining the CDR3 with reference TRBV18 and TRBJ1-5 gives the whole variable domain NAGVMQNPRHLVRRRGQEARLRCSPMKGHSHVYWYRQLPEEGLKFMVYLQKENIIDESGMPKERFSAEFPKEGPSILRIQQVVRGDSAAYFCASSPAGGTGNQPQHFGDGTRLSIL.

V usage is TRBV27 and J usage is TRBJ2-7, with a possible D match to TRBD2 (5 bases). CDR3 size: 15 residues. CDR1 is MNHEY, CDR2 SMNVEV, per germline (reference sequence). With 2 bases removed from V and 0 bases from J, the gap between germline ends came to 11 bases. The CDR3 sequence is CASSLSWRSSYEQYF. Here the CDR3 DNA reads TGTGCCAGCAGTTTAAGCTGGAGGAGCTCCTACGAGCAGTACTTC.

The CDR3 DNA reads TGTGCCTCCGCCGGCGAATCGGGGTACCAAGAGACCCAGTACTTC. Translation: CASAGESGYQETQYF. The V and J genes are TRBV2 and TRBJ2-5; D might be TRBD2 (5 bases). Germline-derived CDR1 and CDR2 are SNHLY and FYNNEI. Trimming took 11 bases from V and 0 from J, leaving 19 bases between them. This CDR3 has 15 residues.

This chain links TRBV5-4 with TRBJ2-3; D may be TRBD2 (5 bases). Germline values: CDR1 SGHNT, CDR2 YYREEE (reference sequence). The length of the CDR3 is 15 residues. The V end was cut by 1 base, the J end by 0 bases, with 9 bases between. The CDR3 is CASSLTGTSTDTQYF. The CDR3 coding sequence is TGTGCCAGCAGCTTGACGGGAACAAGCACAGATACGCAGTATTTT.

A single count supports this clone. CDR3 loop: CASSYGRDTSGNTIYF. In DNA form, the CDR3 reads TGTGCCAGCAGTTACGGAAGGGACACCTCTGGAAACACCATATATTTT. This rearrangement joins TRBV6-6 to TRBJ1-3, with D perhaps matching TRBD1 (6 bases). This CDR3 comprises 16 residues. Trimming removed 2 bases from V and 0 bases from J, with 11 bases in between. Germline assignment: CDR1 MNHNY and CDR2 SVGAGI (reference sequence).

The J gene is TRBJ2-5, the V gene TRBV2, with TRBD2 matching 11 bases. Trimming cost V 4 bases and J 5 bases; bases outside gene matches: 9. Germline CDR1 reads SNHLY; CDR2 reads FYNNEI. The CDR3 consists of 16 residues. CDR3 sequence reads: CASSGGSGRAQETQYF. Written as DNA, the CDR3 is TGTGCCAGCAGTGGAGGTAGCGGGAGGGCCCAGGAGACCCAGTACTTC.

V is TRBV5-1 and J is TRBJ2-1, with 14 bases aligning to TRBD2. The CDR3 is made up of 16 amino acids. The V segment lost 4 bases and the J segment 7 bases; nucleotides outside the gene matches: 7. Germline V gene sequence: CDR1 SGHRS, CDR2 YFSETQ. CDR3 region: CASSTGLAGASNEQFF. The CDR3 DNA sequence: TGCGCCAGCAGCACGGGACTAGCGGGAGCATCAAATGAGCAGTTCTTC.

CDR3 loop: CASRIPMSNYGYTF. CDR3 coding DNA: TGTGCCAGCAGGATTCCAATGTCTAACTATGGCTACACCTTC. The chain joins TRBV6-1 to TRBJ1-2; D unresolved. Looked up from germline, CDR1 is MNHNS and CDR2 is SASEGT. Trimming took off 6 bases at V and 0 bases at J, with 11 bases between the two ends. The CDR3 length is 14 residues.

CDR3 loop: CASSLPRSGRAEETQYF. CDR3 coding DNA: TGCGCCAGCAGCTTGCCCCGGAGCGGGAGGGCCGAAGAGACCCAGTACTTC. V usage is TRBV5-1 and J usage is TRBJ2-5; 10 bases fit TRBD2. Germline CDR1 reads SGHRS; CDR2 reads YFSETQ. The CDR3 totals 17 residues. V lost 1 base and J lost 3; bases outside the gene matches: 9.

A few counts support this clone. Distinct nucleotide sequences in the sample also encode this CDR3. The chain uses TRBV5-1 and TRBJ2-6, with no clear D. V lost 0 bases to trimming and J lost 0 bases, with 1 base between them. The CDR3 is 14 amino acids. Germline CDR1 reads SGHRS; CDR2 reads YFSETQ. CDR3 amino acids: CASSLGSGANVLTF. The DNA of the CDR3 is TGCGCCAGCAGCTTGGGCTCTGGGGCCAACGTCCTGACTTTC.

This chain uses TRBV14 with TRBJ2-3; D remains ambiguous. Germline values: CDR1 SGHDN, CDR2 FVKESK. Trimming took off 1 base at V and 4 bases at J, with 9 bases between the two ends. The CDR3 consists of 14 residues. The CDR3 here is CASSQVHRADTQYF. The CDR3 DNA reads as TGTGCCAGCAGCCAAGTTCATCGGGCAGATACGCAGTATTTT.

This rearrangement joins TRBV28 to TRBJ1-5; TRBD1 agrees at 7 bases. Germline trimming cut 1 base from V and 2 bases from J; bases unmatched to any gene: 5. This CDR3 region has 16 residues. Looked up from germline, CDR1 is MDHEN and CDR2 is SYDVKM. The chain's CDR3 is CASSLSGGSGNQPQHF. CDR3 DNA: TGTGCCAGCAGTTTATCAGGGGGTTCGGGCAATCAGCCCCAGCATTTT. Complete variable domain (other parts from reference TRBV28 and TRBJ1-5): DVKVTQSSRYLVKRTGEKVFLECVQDMDHENMFWYRQDPGLGLRLIYFSYDVKMKEKGDIPEGYSVSREKKERFSLILESASTNQTSMYLCASSLSGGSGNQPQHFGDGTRLSIL.